Presented here are 22 T cell receptor beta chains from one specimen sequenced in a study of Ad26.COV2.S vaccination and SARS-CoV-2 variants. The treatment is: some 20 received Ad26.COV2.S at low or high dose, single or two shots; 5 received placebo; per-sample allocation not given. The samples were gathered on day 63 after the first injection of vaccine or placebo. TCRdb's copy holds only in-frame clones and misses some; the assay was immunoSEQ multiplex PCR. The sample holds fewer than 400,000 clones, approximately 87% seen once. This specimen consisted of peripheral blood, obtained in a trial of Ad26.COV2.S vaccine versus placebo. The receptor set was obtained from a person between 18 and 59 years old who received the Ad26.COV2.S COVID-19 vaccine or a placebo.

The chain recombines TRBV3-1 (or the pseudogene TRBV3-2) with TRBJ1-4; D not resolved. V lost 0 bases and J 11 bases, leaving 13 bases between the germline ends. There are 14 residues in the CDR3. In germline, CDR1 is LGHDT, CDR2 YNNKEL (reference sequence). The CDR3 protein is CASSQEAGFGKLFF. CDR3 nucleotides: TGTGCCAGCAGCCAAGAAGCGGGGTTTGGGAAACTGTTTTTT.

This chain links TRBV11-3 with TRBJ2-7; 7 nucleotides line up with TRBD1. V shed 5 bases and J 0 bases; nucleotides not matched to a gene: 7. Germline V CDR1 and CDR2: SGHNT, YENEEA. This CDR3 spans 15 amino acids. CDR3 nucleotide sequence: TGTGCCAGCAGCCACCGGGACAGTGGCTCCTACGAGCAGTACGTC. This gives the protein CASSHRDSGSYEQYV.

This chain uses TRBV7-2 with TRBJ1-2, with D unclear. Trimming shortened V by 1 base and J by 2 bases, and 11 bases separated the two germline ends. This CDR3 has 15 amino acids. Looked up from germline, CDR1 is SGHTA and CDR2 is FQGNSA. The CDR3 DNA follows: TGTGCCAGCAGCTTAGAAGTTGGTTACAACTATGGCTACACCTTC. This codes for CASSLEVGYNYGYTF.

The genes are TRBV7-2 and TRBJ2-2; 13 bases agree with TRBD2. This CDR3 is 17 amino acids long. Per germline, CDR1 SGHTA and CDR2 FQGNSA. Losses at the gene ends were 2 bases for V and 4 bases for J; bases not matched to a gene: 4. CDR3 protein: CASSLTSGGAGTGELFF. For the CDR3, the DNA is TGTGCCAGCAGCTTAACTAGCGGGGGGGCCGGCACCGGGGAGCTGTTTTTT. Combining the CDR3 with reference TRBV7-2 and TRBJ2-2 gives the whole variable domain GAGVSQSPSNKVTEKGKDVELRCDPISGHTALYWYRQSLGQGLEFLIYFQGNSAPDKSGLPSDRFSAERTGGSVSTLTIQRTQQEDSAVYLCASSLTSGGAGTGELFFGEGSRLTVL.

This clone was seen only once. The chain joins TRBV6-2 or TRBV6-3 to TRBJ1-2; TRBD1 matches 7 bases. This CDR3 has 13 amino acids. Trimming removed 2 bases from V and 3 bases from J; junction bases left unmatched: 0. The germline CDR1 and CDR2 sequences are MNHEY and SVGEGT. CDR3 residues: CASSYTGDYGYTF. DNA for the CDR3: TGTGCCAGCAGTTACACAGGGGACTATGGCTACACCTTC.

The rearrangement uses TRBV11-2 and TRBJ2-3, with D possibly TRBD2 on 6 matching bases. Germline values: CDR1 SGHAT, CDR2 FQNNGV. The CDR3 totals 15 residues. With 3 bases removed from V and 5 bases from J, the gap between germline ends came to 15 bases. CDR3 sequence: CASSFTEGVLDTQYF. DNA for the CDR3: TGTGCCAGCAGCTTTACGGAGGGTGTGTTAGATACGCAGTATTTT.

This clone was observed a single time. The chain recombines TRBV11-3 with TRBJ2-5, with TRBD2 as a possible D gene (5 bases). V was trimmed by 0 bases and J by 4 bases, leaving 9 bases between them. The CDR3 runs 14 residues. The V gene's germline CDR1 is SGHNT and CDR2 YENEEA. The CDR3 bases are TGTGCCAGCAGCTTAGAACTAGTTGGAGAGACCCAGTACTTC. It encodes CASSLELVGETQYF.

Only one count was recorded for this clone. V is TRBV6-5 and J is TRBJ1-2; 10 bases are a match to TRBD1. The length of the CDR3 is 15 residues. V was clipped by 0 bases and J by 3 bases; unmatched bases: 1. The germline gives CDR1 MNHEY, CDR2 SVGAGI. The CDR3 region has the DNA TGTGCCAGCAGTTACTCTGACAGGGGGCACTATGGCTACACCTTC. Translation gives CASSYSDRGHYGYTF.

J is TRBJ2-1 and V is TRBV11-3, with TRBD1 as a possible D gene (7 bases). The CDR3 sequence is 15 residues long. The V gene lost 6 bases and the J gene lost 3 bases, with 15 bases spanning the gap. Germline-derived CDR1 and CDR2 are SGHNT and YENEEA. As DNA, the CDR3 is TGTGCCAGCAGATCAGGACAGGACTACTACAATGAGCAGTTCTTC. Amino acids: CASRSGQDYYNEQFF.

The CDR3 sequence: CASSRFRDSATGELFF. The CDR3 DNA follows: TGTGCCAGCAGCCGGTTCCGGGACAGTGCCACCGGGGAGCTGTTTTTT. The V call is TRBV14, the J call TRBJ2-2, with TRBD1 matching 7 bases. The CDR3 length is 16 residues. The germline V gene has CDR1 SGHDN and CDR2 FVKESK. Germline trimming cut 4 bases from V and 4 bases from J; bases unmatched to any gene: 9.

The chain employs TRBV7-9 and TRBJ2-1, with D possibly called TRBD1 or TRBD2 (6 bases each). The V gene lost 1 base and the J gene lost 2 bases, with 18 bases spanning the gap. This CDR3 contains 18 residues. Per the germline V gene, CDR1 is SEHNR and CDR2 is FQNEAQ (reference sequence). The CDR3 reads CASSLDPRKGEAYNEQFF. The CDR3 DNA sequence: TGTGCCAGCAGCTTAGACCCTCGGAAGGGGGAGGCCTACAATGAGCAGTTCTTC.

V gene TRBV2 combines with J gene TRBJ2-3; TRBD1 matches at 8 bases. Losses at the gene ends were 8 bases for V and 4 bases for J; bases not matched to a gene: 14. The CDR3 has 16 residues. From germline, CDR1 is SNHLY and CDR2 FYNNEI. The CDR3 reads CASPGLDRGWADTQYF. DNA of the CDR3: TGTGCCAGCCCGGGTTTAGACAGGGGTTGGGCAGATACGCAGTATTTT.

The V and J genes are TRBV6-5 and TRBJ2-5; D gene ambiguous. CDR1 is MNHEY, CDR2 SVGAGI, per germline. The length of the CDR3 is 14 residues. Trimming took off 10 bases at V and 5 bases at J, with 20 bases between the two ends. The CDR3 reads CAIPIDPNGETQYF. In nucleotides, the CDR3 is TGTGCCATCCCTATTGACCCAAATGGGGAGACCCAGTACTTC.

This chain connects TRBV2 to TRBJ2-3; 7 positions agree with TRBD2. The CDR3 spans 14 residues. CDR1 and CDR2 (germline): SNHLY, FYNNEI. V was clipped by 6 bases and J by 4 bases; unmatched bases: 7. The CDR3 here is CASRGLVSADTQYF. The DNA for the CDR3 is TGTGCCAGCAGAGGACTAGTTAGCGCAGATACGCAGTATTTT.

This chain uses TRBV9 with TRBJ2-1; 9 nucleotides agree with TRBD1. The junction had 8 bases not matched to a gene; V was cut back by 0 bases and J by 10 bases. The germline V gene has CDR1 SGDLS and CDR2 YYNGEE. The CDR3 has 15 amino acids. This CDR3 reads CASSVEGQGIGEQFF. The CDR3 DNA is TGTGCCAGCAGCGTAGAGGGACAGGGAATCGGCGAGCAGTTCTTC.

The chain carries TRBV12-3 or TRBV12-4 and TRBJ2-7; D may be TRBD1 (5 bases). The CDR3 has 11 residues. Trimming took off 5 bases at V and 4 bases at J, with 6 bases between the two ends. Here the CDR3 DNA reads TGTGCCAGCAGTCAGGGTTACGAGCAGTACGTC. Amino acid sequence: CASSQGYEQYV.

The V gene is TRBV24-1, the J gene TRBJ2-1; TRBD2 matches 7 bases. The V segment lost 7 bases and the J segment 6 bases; nucleotides outside the gene matches: 2. CDR1 KGHDR and CDR2 SFDVKD come from the germline V gene. The CDR3 is 12 residues long. CDR3 residues: CATRGGSNEQFF. CDR3 nucleotide sequence: TGTGCCACCAGGGGGGGGTCCAATGAGCAGTTCTTC.

The V gene is TRBV5-1, the J gene TRBJ1-2, with TRBD1 matching 9 bases. The length of the CDR3 is 14 residues. V was clipped by 1 base and J by 6 bases; unmatched bases: 4. The germline V gene encodes CDR1 SGHRS and CDR2 YFSETQ. The CDR3 is CASSLRTGEDGYTF. The CDR3, as DNA: TGCGCCAGCAGCTTGAGGACAGGGGAGGATGGCTACACCTTC.

V and J are TRBV6-6 and TRBJ1-4, with D possibly TRBD1 on 5 matching bases. The V end was cut by 11 bases, the J end by 8 bases, with 15 bases between. Germline CDR1 MNHNY, CDR2 SVGAGI (reference sequence). The CDR3 spans 12 residues. The DNA for the CDR3 is TGTGCCGGAGGGGAAGATCGCGAAAAACTGTTTTTT. Translation: CAGGEDREKLFF.

The gene calls are TRBV2 and TRBJ1-4, with D maybe TRBD1 (5 bases). The CDR3 covers 18 residues. V was clipped by 10 bases and J by 0 bases, with 24 bases between them. Looked up from germline, CDR1 is SNHLY and CDR2 is FYNNEI. CDR3 residues: CAMGSRVNPSATNEKLFF. In nucleotides, the CDR3 is TGTGCCATGGGGAGCAGGGTAAATCCCTCGGCAACTAATGAAAAACTGTTTTTT. Filled out from reference TRBV2 and TRBJ1-4, the complete variable domain reads EPEVTQTPSHQVTQMGQEVILRCVPISNHLYFYWYRQILGQKVEFLVSFYNNEISEKSEIFDDQFSVERPDGSNFTLKIRSTKLEDSAMYFCAMGSRVNPSATNEKLFFGSGTQLSVL.

The gene calls are TRBV5-6 and TRBJ1-6; D gene ambiguous. The germline gives CDR1 SGHDT, CDR2 YYEEEE. The CDR3 has 14 amino acids. With 4 bases removed from V and 7 bases from J, the gap between germline ends came to 12 bases. The CDR3 DNA follows: TGTGCCAGCAGCCTGGGGAAGGCCAATTCACCCCTCCACTTT. Translated, it gives CASSLGKANSPLHF.

V is TRBV5-6 and J is TRBJ1-1; D is uncertain. Per germline, CDR1 SGHDT and CDR2 YYEEEE. The CDR3 is 12 residues long. V was clipped by 1 base and J by 1 base, with 2 bases between them. This CDR3 reads CASSLPNTEAFF. CDR3 nucleotide sequence: TGTGCCAGCAGCTTGCCGAACACTGAAGCTTTCTTT.